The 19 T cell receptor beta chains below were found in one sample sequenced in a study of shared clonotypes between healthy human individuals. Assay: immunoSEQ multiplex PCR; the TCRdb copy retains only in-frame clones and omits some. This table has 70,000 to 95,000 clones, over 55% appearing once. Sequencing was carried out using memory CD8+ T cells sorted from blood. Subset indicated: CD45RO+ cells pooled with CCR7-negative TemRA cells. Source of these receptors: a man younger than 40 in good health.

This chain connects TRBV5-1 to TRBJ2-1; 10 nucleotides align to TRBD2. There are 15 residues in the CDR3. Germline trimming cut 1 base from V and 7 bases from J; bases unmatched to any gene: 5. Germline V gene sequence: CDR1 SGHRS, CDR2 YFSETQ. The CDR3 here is CASSLWASGSNEQFF. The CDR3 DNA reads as TGCGCCAGCAGCTTGTGGGCTAGCGGGAGTAATGAGCAGTTCTTC.

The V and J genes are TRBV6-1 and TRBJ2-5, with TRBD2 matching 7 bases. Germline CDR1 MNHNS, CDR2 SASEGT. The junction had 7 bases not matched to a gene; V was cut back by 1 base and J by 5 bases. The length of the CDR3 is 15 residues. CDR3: CASSEGGRGVETQYF. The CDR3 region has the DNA TGTGCCAGCAGTGAAGGGGGGAGGGGTGTGGAGACCCAGTACTTC.

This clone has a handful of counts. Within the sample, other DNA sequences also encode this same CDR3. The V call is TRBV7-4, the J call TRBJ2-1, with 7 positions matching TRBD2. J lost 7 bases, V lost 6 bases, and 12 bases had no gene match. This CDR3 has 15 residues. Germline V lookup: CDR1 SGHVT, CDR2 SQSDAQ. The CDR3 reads CASSPPDAGANEQFF. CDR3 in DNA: TGTGCCAGCAGTCCACCGGACGCGGGAGCTAATGAGCAGTTCTTC.

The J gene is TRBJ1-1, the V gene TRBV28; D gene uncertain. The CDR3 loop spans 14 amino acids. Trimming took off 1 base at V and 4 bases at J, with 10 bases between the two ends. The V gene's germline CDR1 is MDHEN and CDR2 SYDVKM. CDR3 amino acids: CASSLLRVSTEAFF. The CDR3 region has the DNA TGTGCCAGCAGTTTATTAAGGGTAAGCACTGAAGCTTTCTTT.

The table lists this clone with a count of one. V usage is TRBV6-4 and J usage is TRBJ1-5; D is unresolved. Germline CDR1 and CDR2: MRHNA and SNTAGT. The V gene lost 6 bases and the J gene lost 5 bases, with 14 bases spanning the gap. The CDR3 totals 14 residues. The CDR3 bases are TGTGCCAGCAGCCCGAACAGTGAATATCAGCCCCAGCATTTT. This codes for CASSPNSEYQPQHF.

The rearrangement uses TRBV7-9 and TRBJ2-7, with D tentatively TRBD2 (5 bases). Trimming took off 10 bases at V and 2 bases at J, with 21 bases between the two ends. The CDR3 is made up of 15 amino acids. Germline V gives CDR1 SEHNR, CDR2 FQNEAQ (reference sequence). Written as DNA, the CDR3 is TGTGCCACCACCCAGTGGCCAGCGGAGACCTACGAGCAGTACTTC. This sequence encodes CATTQWPAETYEQYF.

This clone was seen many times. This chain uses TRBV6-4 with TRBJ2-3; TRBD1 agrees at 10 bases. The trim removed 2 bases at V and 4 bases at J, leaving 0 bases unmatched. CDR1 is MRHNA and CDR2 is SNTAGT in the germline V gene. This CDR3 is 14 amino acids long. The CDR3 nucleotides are TGTGCCAGCAGTGACGGGACAGGGGCAGATACGCAGTATTTT. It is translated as CASSDGTGADTQYF.

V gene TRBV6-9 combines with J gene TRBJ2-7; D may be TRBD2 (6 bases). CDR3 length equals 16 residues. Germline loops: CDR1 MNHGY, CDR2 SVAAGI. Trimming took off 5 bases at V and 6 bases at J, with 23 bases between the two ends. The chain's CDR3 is CASSPNSGDPGVEQYF. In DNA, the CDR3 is TGTGCCAGCAGTCCTAACTCGGGGGACCCGGGGGTCGAGCAGTACTTC.

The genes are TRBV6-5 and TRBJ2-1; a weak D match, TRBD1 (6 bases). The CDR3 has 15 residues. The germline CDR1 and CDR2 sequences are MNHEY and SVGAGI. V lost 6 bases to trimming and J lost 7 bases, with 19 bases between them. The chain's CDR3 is CASRQQRQGWNEQFF. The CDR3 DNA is TGTGCCAGCAGGCAACAGAGGCAGGGGTGGAATGAGCAGTTCTTC.

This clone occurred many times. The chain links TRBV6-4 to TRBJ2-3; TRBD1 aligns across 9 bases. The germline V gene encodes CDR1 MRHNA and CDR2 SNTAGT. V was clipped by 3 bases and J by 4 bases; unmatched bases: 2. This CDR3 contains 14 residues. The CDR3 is CASSETGGPDTQYF. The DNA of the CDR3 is TGTGCCAGCAGTGAGACAGGGGGTCCAGATACGCAGTATTTT.

CDR3 loop: CATSRRLDSTDTQYF. The CDR3 nucleotides read TGTGCCACCAGCCGTAGACTAGACAGCACAGATACGCAGTATTTT. The genes are TRBV15 and TRBJ2-3; D is perhaps TRBD2 (6 bases). This CDR3 region has 15 residues. CDR1 LNHNV and CDR2 YYDKDF come from the germline V gene (reference sequence). The ends were cut back, 5 bases at V and 0 bases at J, with 12 bases in the middle. Variable domain in full (rest from reference TRBV15 and TRBJ2-3): DAMVIQNPRYQVTQFGKPVTLSCSQTLNHNVMYWYQQKSSQAPKLLFHYYDKDFNNEADTPDNFQSRRPNTSFCFLDIRSPGLGDTAMYLCATSRRLDSTDTQYFGPGTRLTVL.

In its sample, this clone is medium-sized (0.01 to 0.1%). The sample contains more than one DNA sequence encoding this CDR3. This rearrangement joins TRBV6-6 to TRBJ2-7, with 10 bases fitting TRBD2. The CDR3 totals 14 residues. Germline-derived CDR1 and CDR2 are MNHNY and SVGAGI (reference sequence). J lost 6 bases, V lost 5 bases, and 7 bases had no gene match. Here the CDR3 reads CASSPLAGAGEQYF. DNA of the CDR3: TGTGCCAGCAGTCCCCTAGCGGGAGCAGGCGAGCAGTACTTC.

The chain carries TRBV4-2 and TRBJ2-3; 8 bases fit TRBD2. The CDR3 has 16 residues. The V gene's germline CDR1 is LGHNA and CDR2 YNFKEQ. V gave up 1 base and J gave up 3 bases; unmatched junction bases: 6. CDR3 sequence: CASSQGGPGGTDTQYF. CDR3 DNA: TGTGCCAGCAGCCAAGGAGGTCCGGGAGGGACAGATACGCAGTATTTT.

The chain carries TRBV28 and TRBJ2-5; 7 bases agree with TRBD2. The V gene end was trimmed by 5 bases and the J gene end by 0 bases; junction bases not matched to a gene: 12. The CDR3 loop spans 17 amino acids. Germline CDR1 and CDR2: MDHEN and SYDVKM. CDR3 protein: CASSPISEGGYQETQYF. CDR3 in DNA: TGTGCCAGCAGTCCAATCTCCGAGGGAGGGTACCAAGAGACCCAGTACTTC.

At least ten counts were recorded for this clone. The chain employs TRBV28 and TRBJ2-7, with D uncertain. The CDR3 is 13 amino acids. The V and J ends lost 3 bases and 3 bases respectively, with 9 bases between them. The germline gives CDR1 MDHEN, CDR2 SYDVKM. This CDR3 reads CASSLGRNYEQYF. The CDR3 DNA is TGTGCCAGCAGTTTGGGCAGAAACTACGAGCAGTACTTC.

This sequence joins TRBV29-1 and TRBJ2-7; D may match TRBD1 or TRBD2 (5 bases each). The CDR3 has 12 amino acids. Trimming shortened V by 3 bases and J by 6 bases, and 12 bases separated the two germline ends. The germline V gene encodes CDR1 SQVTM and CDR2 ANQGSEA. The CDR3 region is CSVEWDPREQYF. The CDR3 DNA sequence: TGCAGCGTTGAGTGGGACCCACGCGAGCAGTACTTC.

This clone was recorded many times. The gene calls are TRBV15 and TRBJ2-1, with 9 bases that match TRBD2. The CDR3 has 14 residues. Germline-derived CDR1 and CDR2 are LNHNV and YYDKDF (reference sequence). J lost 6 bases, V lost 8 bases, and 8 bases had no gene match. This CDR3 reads CATGLAFSGNEQFF. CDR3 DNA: TGTGCCACCGGACTAGCGTTCTCGGGCAATGAGCAGTTCTTC.

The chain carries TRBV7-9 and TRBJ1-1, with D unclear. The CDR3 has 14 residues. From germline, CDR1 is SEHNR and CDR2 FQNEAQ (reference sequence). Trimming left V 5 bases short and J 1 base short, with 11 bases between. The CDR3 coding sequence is TGTGCCAGCAGCCTCCCTCTTCGGAACACTGAAGCTTTCTTT. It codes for CASSLPLRNTEAFF.

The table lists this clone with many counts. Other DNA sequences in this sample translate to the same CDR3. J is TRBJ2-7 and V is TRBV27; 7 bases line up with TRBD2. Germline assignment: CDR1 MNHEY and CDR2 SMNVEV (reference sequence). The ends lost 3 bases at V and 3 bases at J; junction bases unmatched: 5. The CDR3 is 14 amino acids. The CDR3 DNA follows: TGTGCCAGCAGTTTGCTCGGACTAGGCTACGAGCAGTACTTC. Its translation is CASSLLGLGYEQYF.